These 17 T cell receptor beta chains originate from one sample sequenced in a study of T cell responses to AZD1222 COVID-19 vaccine. Some clones are missing from TCRdb's copy, which holds only in-frame ones; the method was immunoSEQ multiplex PCR. The sample gives about 220,000 clones, 85% to 95% of which show up once; 1% is in the top ten. The source was peripheral blood, collected on day 0 of MenACWY control vaccination. All receptors come from an adult in good health.

The chain links TRBV6-6 to TRBJ1-2; TRBD1 agrees at 8 bases. The CDR3 runs to 13 residues. The V segment lost 2 bases and the J segment 4 bases; nucleotides outside the gene matches: 0. CDR1 and CDR2 from the germline V gene are MNHNY and SVGAGI (reference sequence). The CDR3 sequence is CASSYDRGYGYTF. The CDR3 DNA reads as TGTGCCAGCAGTTACGACAGGGGCTATGGCTACACCTTC.

The chain combines TRBV6-1 with TRBJ2-6; TRBD1 might be the D (6 bases). The CDR3 runs 16 residues. V shed 4 bases and J shed 3 bases, with 13 bases lying between them. Germline values: CDR1 MNHNS, CDR2 SASEGT. DNA of the CDR3: TGTGCCAGCAGTGTAATCCACAGGGTTGGGGCCAACGTCCTGACTTTC. It yields the protein CASSVIHRVGANVLTF.

V gene TRBV6-5 combines with J gene TRBJ2-7, with 8 bases lining up with TRBD1. J gave up 8 bases and V 7 bases, and 13 bases lay outside the gene matches. From germline, CDR1 is MNHEY and CDR2 SVGAGI. The CDR3 covers 14 residues. The CDR3 DNA reads TGTGCCAGCACCGGGACAGGTATTTCCTCCCAGCAGTACTTC. Protein sequence: CASTGTGISSQQYF.

This sequence joins TRBV5-1 and TRBJ1-1; possible D gene TRBD1, 6 bases. Trimming took 4 bases from V and 0 from J, leaving 13 bases between them. The CDR3 extends over 15 amino acids. Germline CDR1 SGHRS, CDR2 YFSETQ. CDR3 coding DNA: TGCGCCAGCAGCGGGGGGGCTCCTCTGAACACTGAAGCTTTCTTT. Its translation is CASSGGAPLNTEAFF.

The chain combines TRBV5-1 with TRBJ2-1; TRBD2 matches at 7 bases. V lost 0 bases to trimming and J lost 5 bases; unmatched junction nucleotides: 2. This CDR3 region has 14 residues. From germline, CDR1 is SGHRS and CDR2 YFSETQ. CDR3 sequence: CASSLALADNEQFF. Here the CDR3 DNA reads TGCGCCAGCAGCTTGGCGCTAGCGGACAATGAGCAGTTCTTC.

The V call is TRBV18, the J call TRBJ2-1; tentative D call: TRBD1 (6 bases). CDR1 is KGHSH and CDR2 is LQKENI in the germline V gene. V was clipped by 2 bases and J by 4 bases, with 9 bases between them. The CDR3 is 14 residues long. CDR3 nucleotides: TGTGCCAGCTCACCAGACAGGAGTTACAATGAGCAGTTCTTC. This translates into CASSPDRSYNEQFF.

The gene calls are TRBV3-1 (or the pseudogene TRBV3-2) and TRBJ2-1; the D is unclear. Per germline, CDR1 LGHDT and CDR2 YNNKEL (reference sequence). V was clipped by 1 base and J by 0 bases, with 10 bases between them. The CDR3 loop spans 16 amino acids. In DNA, the CDR3 is TGTGCCAGCAGCCAAGCTGCGGCGAGCTCCTACAATGAGCAGTTCTTC. Its translation: CASSQAAASSYNEQFF.

The V gene is TRBV3-1 (or the pseudogene TRBV3-2), the J gene TRBJ2-5, with TRBD1 matching over 11 bases. The junction had 10 bases not matched to a gene; V was cut back by 5 bases and J by 5 bases. CDR1 LGHDT and CDR2 YNNKEL come from the germline V gene (reference sequence). The CDR3 covers 16 residues. CDR3: CASSATGTGGPETQYF. The CDR3 nucleotides read TGTGCCAGCAGCGCGACCGGGACAGGGGGACCCGAGACCCAGTACTTC.

The chain uses TRBV11-2 and TRBJ1-5, with D perhaps matching TRBD1 (5 bases). CDR1 and CDR2 from the germline V gene are SGHAT and FQNNGV. The CDR3 spans 15 residues. V gave up 0 bases and J gave up 3 bases, with 9 bases separating them. Here the CDR3 DNA reads TGTGCCAGCAGCTTAGACCCGGGGCCCAATCAGCCCCAGCATTTT. It translates to CASSLDPGPNQPQHF. The whole variable domain, remainder taken from reference TRBV11-2 and TRBJ1-5, is EAGVAQSPRYKIIEKRQSVAFWCNPISGHATLYWYQQILGQGPKLLIQFQNNGVVDDSQLPKDRFSAERLKGVDSTLKIQPAKLEDSAVYLCASSLDPGPNQPQHFGDGTRLSIL.

The V and J genes are TRBV6-5 and TRBJ1-2, with 9 positions matching TRBD1. V gave up 5 bases and J gave up 1 base; unmatched junction bases: 5. The CDR3 length is 15 residues. The V gene's germline CDR1 is MNHEY and CDR2 SVGAGI. DNA of the CDR3: TGTGCCAGCAGTATGGACAGGGGAATTAACTATGGCTACACCTTC. It codes for CASSMDRGINYGYTF.

The chain recombines TRBV3-1 (or the pseudogene TRBV3-2) with TRBJ1-2; tentatively, D is TRBD1 (5 bases). V lost 2 bases and J lost 4, with 8 bases in between. Germline assignment: CDR1 LGHDT and CDR2 YNNKEL (reference sequence). This CDR3 is 13 amino acids long. This CDR3 is CASSQPGTYGYTF. CDR3 nucleotide sequence: TGTGCCAGCAGCCAACCAGGGACCTATGGCTACACCTTC.

CDR3: CAWSPTGGFPNQPQHF. CDR3 nucleotide sequence: TGTGCCTGGAGTCCGACAGGGGGATTCCCTAATCAGCCCCAGCATTTT. This chain links TRBV30 with TRBJ1-5; 9 bases are shared with TRBD1. V lost 2 bases and J lost 4; bases outside the gene matches: 9. This CDR3 region has 16 residues. In germline, CDR1 is GTSNPN, CDR2 SVGIG (reference sequence).

The chain carries TRBV4-2 and TRBJ1-2; D is undetermined. Trimming pared 5 bases from V and 6 bases from J, leaving 10 bases between. Germline CDR1 LGHNA, CDR2 YNFKEQ. The CDR3 covers 12 residues. As DNA, the CDR3 is TGTGCCAGCAGCGCCGGGAAGGATGGCTACACCTTC. It codes for CASSAGKDGYTF.

CDR3 DNA: TGTGCCAGCTCACCAGACAGGGGCTCTGGAAACACCATATATTTT. It yields the protein CASSPDRGSGNTIYF. This sequence joins TRBV18 and TRBJ1-3, with 8 bases aligning to TRBD1. CDR3 length equals 15 residues. Germline V gene sequence: CDR1 KGHSH, CDR2 LQKENI. Unmatched junction bases numbered 0, after V lost 2 bases and J lost 0 bases.

The chain has TRBV18 and TRBJ2-2, with no clear D. The V gene's germline CDR1 is KGHSH and CDR2 LQKENI. The CDR3 consists of 15 residues. V gave up 4 bases and J gave up 1 base, with 10 bases separating them. The CDR3 DNA reads as TGTGCCAGCTCACGAGGTTTAGTGAACACCGGGGAGCTGTTTTTT. The encoded protein is CASSRGLVNTGELFF.

V and J are TRBV5-1 and TRBJ1-1; D possibly corresponds to TRBD1 (5 bases). This CDR3 has 17 amino acids. V was shortened by 0 bases and J by 1 base, with 16 bases between the two germline ends. Germline-derived CDR1 and CDR2 are SGHRS and YFSETQ. For the CDR3, the DNA is TGCGCCAGCAGCTTGGGGACGGGGGTCGGGAGGAACACTGAAGCTTTCTTT. As protein: CASSLGTGVGRNTEAFF.

As regards this clone: Compared with germline, one end of the junction differs, possibly owing to a read error. V gene TRBV2 combines with J gene TRBJ1-4; perhaps TRBD1 as D (5 bases). CDR3 length: 13 residues. In germline, CDR1 is SNHLY, CDR2 FYNNEI. The CDR3 loop reads CASSESRSSGPIF. CDR3 sequence (DNA): TGTGCCAGCAGTGAATCAAGAAGCTCGGGACCCATTTTT.